Listed below are T cell receptor beta chains from one sample, sequenced in a study of blood T cell repertoires in COVID-19. Produced via immunoSEQ multiplex PCR; TCRdb's table is partial and in-frame only. This table has 400,000 to 450,000 clones, around 89% appearing once. The sequenced material came from peripheral blood. The receptors were gathered from a woman aged 45 to 65 with COVID-19, enrolled during active disease. The CDR3 runs from the conserved cysteine through the conserved F or W. D genes are given only for firm matches. Size tells how often a clone was seen (once, few, many) or the class of an expanded clone, and some rows leave it out.

size: -; J: TRBJ1-2; V: TRBV27; D: -; DNA: TGTGCCAGCAGCCGTACACCTACCGGGACACCCGATTTGGGTGGCTACACCTTC; CDR3: CASSRTPTGTPDLGGYTF
size: -; J: TRBJ2-5; V: TRBV9; D: -; DNA: TGTGCCAGCAGCCCTACTCCAATAATTCCTCAGACCCAGTACTTC; CDR3: CASSPTPIIPQTQYF
size: once; J: TRBJ2-1; V: TRBV18; D: -; DNA: TGTGCCAGCTCACCAACGGGGTATGAGCAGTTCTTC; CDR3: CASSPTGYEQFF
size: -; J: TRBJ1-1; V: TRBV5-6; D: TRBD1; DNA: TGTGCCAGCAGCTTGGGGGACAGCGTGAACACTGAAGCTTTCTTT; CDR3: CASSLGDSVNTEAFF
size: few; J: TRBJ1-1; V: TRBV18; D: -; DNA: TGTGCCAGCTCACCGCGACAGCTGAACACTGAAGCTTTCTTT; CDR3: CASSPRQLNTEAFF
size: -; J: TRBJ2-1; V: TRBV21-1; D: -; DNA: TGTGCCAGCAGCTTGGACAGGGGACTAACCTACAATGAGCAGTTCTTC; CDR3: CASSLDRGLTYNEQFF
size: -; J: TRBJ2-3; V: TRBV5-4; D: TRBD1; DNA: TGTGCCAGCAGTACCGACAGGGGGTATACAGATACGCAGTATTTT; CDR3: CASSTDRGYTDTQYF
size: -; J: TRBJ1-6; V: TRBV19; D: TRBD1; DNA: TGTGCCAGTAGTCCCCTCGGACAGGTTAATTCACCCCTCCACTTT; CDR3: CASSPLGQVNSPLHF
size: -; J: TRBJ2-7; V: TRBV9; D: TRBD2; DNA: TGTGCCAGCAGCCCCGGGACTAGCGGGGGTTACGAGCAGTACTTC; CDR3: CASSPGTSGGYEQYF
size: -; J: TRBJ2-7; V: TRBV5-4; D: -; DNA: TGTGCCAGCAGCTTGGCAGTTGGGGCCGCCACCCTCTCCTACGAGCAGTACTTC; CDR3: CASSLAVGAATLSYEQYF
size: -; J: TRBJ2-3; V: TRBV9; D: -; DNA: TGTGCCAGCAGCGTAGAGGGACTTCATCCAGATACGCAGTATTTT; CDR3: CASSVEGLHPDTQYF
size: -; J: TRBJ1-1; V: TRBV19; D: -; DNA: TGTGCCAGTAGTACCCAAGCGACGGTGAACACTGAAGCTTTCTTT; CDR3: CASSTQATVNTEAFF
size: -; J: TRBJ1-4; V: TRBV18; D: TRBD1; DNA: TGTGCCAGCTCGGCCGGGACAGGGGAGGCAACTAATGAAAAACTGTTTTTT; CDR3: CASSAGTGEATNEKLFF
size: -; J: TRBJ2-5; V: TRBV12-5; D: -; DNA: TGTGCTAGTGGTTTGGTACCGGGGACCCAGTACTTC; CDR3: CASGLVPGTQYF
size: -; J: TRBJ2-7; V: TRBV5-1; D: -; DNA: TGCGCCAGCAGCTTGTGGGCTGATGACGAGCAGTACTTC; CDR3: CASSLWADDEQYF
size: -; J: TRBJ2-3; V: TRBV7-6; D: -; DNA: TGTGCTAGCCAGGGTCCTCCAAACACAGATACGCAGTATTTT; CDR3: CASQGPPNTDTQYF
size: once; J: TRBJ1-2; V: TRBV12-3/TRBV12-4; D: TRBD1; DNA: TGTGCCAGCAGTTCAGGGGGCGCGGGAGGCTACACCTTC; CDR3: CASSSGGAGGYTF
size: -; J: TRBJ2-3; V: TRBV19; D: TRBD2; DNA: TGTGCCAGTAGCTCGCGGGGGGTGGGCACAGATACGCAGTATTTT; CDR3: CASSSRGVGTDTQYF
size: -; J: TRBJ2-3; V: TRBV2; D: TRBD2; DNA: TGTGCCAGCAGTGTCCCTAGCGGGGGCACAGATACGCAGTATTTT; CDR3: CASSVPSGGTDTQYF
size: -; J: TRBJ2-7; V: TRBV7-2; D: -; DNA: TGTGCCAGCTCGGGTGTGGCACCCTACGAGCAGTACTTC; CDR3: CASSGVAPYEQYF
size: few; J: TRBJ2-3; V: TRBV7-2; D: TRBD1; DNA: TGTGCCAGCACCTCACAGGGGCGAGGCACAGATACGCAGTATTTT; CDR3: CASTSQGRGTDTQYF
size: -; J: TRBJ2-5; V: TRBV6-5; D: -; DNA: TGTGCCAGCAGTTACGAGGGGGGGACCAGGGAGACCCAGTACTTC; CDR3: CASSYEGGTRETQYF
size: -; J: TRBJ2-3; V: TRBV6-5; D: -; DNA: TGTGCCAGCAGTTTATCCGATACGCAGTATTTT; CDR3: CASSLSDTQYF
size: -; J: TRBJ2-7; V: TRBV20-1; D: TRBD1; DNA: TGCAGTGCTAGTAGATACCGGGACAGCCTCTACGAGCAGTACTTC; CDR3: CSASRYRDSLYEQYF
size: once; J: TRBJ2-7; V: TRBV27; D: -; DNA: TGTGCCAGCAGTTTCCTCCCGACAGGCTCCTACGAGCAGTACTTC; CDR3: CASSFLPTGSYEQYF
size: -; J: TRBJ1-6; V: TRBV11-2; D: -; DNA: TGTGCCAGCAGCTTAGTAGTTGGGAGGCAGAGGAATTCACCCCTCCACTTT; CDR3: CASSLVVGRQRNSPLHF
size: few; J: TRBJ2-7; V: TRBV9; D: -; DNA: TGTGCCAGCAGTGCCGACAGCTCCTACGAGCAGTACTTC; CDR3: CASSADSSYEQYF
size: -; J: TRBJ2-2; V: TRBV5-1; D: -; DNA: TGCGCCAGCAGCCCAGGATCCGCGAACACCGGGGAGCTGTTTTTT; CDR3: CASSPGSANTGELFF
size: -; J: TRBJ2-3; V: TRBV5-1; D: TRBD1; DNA: TGCGCCAGCAGCTCAGACAGGGGTAACATAGGAGATACGCAGTATTTT; CDR3: CASSSDRGNIGDTQYF
size: -; J: TRBJ1-4; V: TRBV5-1; D: TRBD1; DNA: TGCGCCAGCAGCTTGGCCGGACAGGGACTGTTTTTT; CDR3: CASSLAGQGLFF
size: -; J: TRBJ1-6; V: TRBV28; D: TRBD1; DNA: TGTGCCAGCAGGGGGGACAGGGCGAATTCACCCCTCCACTTT; CDR3: CASRGDRANSPLHF
size: -; J: TRBJ1-1; V: TRBV19; D: -; DNA: TGTGCCACGCTGGGATGGGGCCAAGCCCGAAAGGGCACTGAAGCTTTCTTT; CDR3: CATLGWGQARKGTEAFF
size: -; J: TRBJ2-4; V: TRBV18; D: -; DNA: TGTGCCAGCTCACCAGCGGACACCAAAAACATTCAGTACTTC; CDR3: CASSPADTKNIQYF
size: -; J: TRBJ1-1; V: TRBV19; D: -; DNA: TGTGCCAGCGCGCCCGGACAGATACTTATGAACACTGAAGCTTTCTTT; CDR3: CASAPGQILMNTEAFF
size: -; J: TRBJ1-5; V: TRBV6-5; D: TRBD1; DNA: TGTGCCAGCAGTCGACAGGGATATAGTAATCAGCCCCAGCATTTT; CDR3: CASSRQGYSNQPQHF
size: -; J: TRBJ1-4; V: TRBV10-3; D: -; DNA: TGTGCCATCAGTGAGTCTCAGGGTGAAAAACTGTTTTTT; CDR3: CAISESQGEKLFF
size: once; J: TRBJ2-2; V: TRBV19; D: TRBD2; DNA: TGTGCCAGTAGTACCCTAGCGGGGGGGCTCACCGGGGAGCTGTTTTTT; CDR3: CASSTLAGGLTGELFF
size: -; J: TRBJ2-2; V: TRBV2; D: TRBD1; DNA: TGTGCCAGCACGCACAATAGAGGGACAGGTGACACTGGGGAGCTGTTTTTT; CDR3: CASTHNRGTGDTGELFF
size: -; J: TRBJ1-2; V: TRBV2; D: TRBD1; DNA: TGTGCCAGCACTCAAGGGGGACAGAACTTCTATGGCTACACCTTC; CDR3: CASTQGGQNFYGYTF
size: -; J: TRBJ1-2; V: TRBV30; D: -; DNA: TGTGCCTGGAGTGTAGGAGTCCGTGGCTACACCTTC; CDR3: CAWSVGVRGYTF
size: -; J: TRBJ2-3; V: TRBV18; D: TRBD2; DNA: TGTGCCAGCTCTAGCGGGGGGGCCATATCGCAGTATTTT; CDR3: CASSSGGAISQYF
size: once; J: TRBJ2-2; V: TRBV7-8; D: -; DNA: TGTGCCAGCAGCCCCCCACCAAAGGGGATTAACACCGGGGAGCTGTTTTTT; CDR3: CASSPPPKGINTGELFF
size: -; J: TRBJ1-2; V: TRBV2; D: -; DNA: TGTGCCAGCAGTGAGCGGGCAGGGGTATATAATGGCTACACCTTC; CDR3: CASSERAGVYNGYTF
size: -; J: TRBJ2-1; V: TRBV7-6; D: -; DNA: TGTGCCAGCAGCTTAGCGTATAGCTCCTACAATGAGCAGTTCTTC; CDR3: CASSLAYSSYNEQFF
size: once; J: TRBJ2-7; V: TRBV25-1; D: -; DNA: TGTGCCAGCAGCGAGAACCCGTCCGACTACGAGCAGTACTTC; CDR3: CASSENPSDYEQYF
size: -; J: TRBJ1-2; V: TRBV23-1; D: TRBD1; DNA: TGCGCCAGCAGTCAATCGGGGACCCCGGACAGGGGCTACACCTTC; CDR3: CASSQSGTPDRGYTF
size: -; J: TRBJ2-7; V: TRBV2; D: TRBD1; DNA: TGTGCCAGACAGGCGGACAGGGTGGGGGAGCAGTACTTC; CDR3: CARQADRVGEQYF